This T cell receptor beta chain appears in the sequencing data of a study of siplizumab effects on memory and regulatory T cells. The study assayed about 10^5 TCR templates per sample. Profiling relied on immunoSEQ multiplex PCR, and the TCRdb table lists in-frame clones only, not all of them. The sample has over 70,000 clones, 95% seen once. General study results and limits: A small minority of alloreactive clones were mapped to unstimulated subsets. Alloreactive sequences that could be traced to unstimulated CD4+ memory cells showed a significant reduction under siplizumab.

Remarks on this clone: Its antigen is still unknown.

The sequencing input was CD8+ T cells sorted from blood. This TCR came from a human donor in good health.

CDR3 DNA: TGCGCCAGCAGTTCCAGCCTGAGCTCCTACAATGAGCAGTTCTTC. Its translation: CASSSSLSSYNEQFF. The genes are TRBV5-1 and TRBJ2-1; D is unresolved. The V gene's germline CDR1 is SGHRS and CDR2 YFSETQ. The CDR3 totals 15 residues. The V end was cut by 5 bases, the J end by 0 bases, with 12 bases between.